These T cell receptor beta chains were read from a single sample in a study of cytomegalovirus exposure and HLA in healthy donors. Generated by immunoSEQ multiplex PCR, the TCRdb table keeps only in-frame clones and is missing some. The table lists over 100,000 clones, roughly four fifths of them singletons. The specimen was PBMCs. The source of these receptors is a young man in good health and CMV-seropositive. Each CDR3 is given with its conserved first and last residue. Fields, in order: J gene, V gene, clone size, D gene, CDR3 protein, CDR3 DNA. D genes are given only for firm matches. Where a row states a size, it is once, few, many or the class of an expanded clone; other rows omit it.

>TRBJ1-1|TRBV29-1|-|TRBD1
CSVADRGHTEAFF
TGCAGCGTTGCGGACAGGGGCCACACTGAAGCTTTCTTT
>TRBJ1-2|TRBV6-5|-|TRBD1
CASSQRDSNYGYTF
TGTGCCAGCAGTCAACGGGACAGCAACTATGGCTACACCTTC
>TRBJ2-7|TRBV28|-|TRBD1
CASRSGQWEQYF
TGTGCCAGCAGGTCGGGACAGTGGGAGCAGTACTTC
>TRBJ2-5|TRBV5-1|few|TRBD2
CASSLGLAGLQETQYF
TGCGCCAGCAGCTTGGGTCTAGCGGGCCTACAAGAGACCCAGTACTTC
>TRBJ2-3|TRBV15|few|TRBD2
CATSRDPPGLAAGGDTQYF
TGTGCCACCAGCAGAGATCCCCCGGGACTAGCGGCCGGTGGAGATACGCAGTATTTT
>TRBJ1-2|TRBV4-1|once|-
CASSQFTGFPYGYTF
TGCGCCAGCAGCCAATTCACAGGCTTCCCCTATGGCTACACCTTC
>TRBJ2-7|TRBV18|-|TRBD1
CASEGQTSGQYF
TGTGCCAGCGAGGGACAGACCTCCGGGCAGTACTTC
>TRBJ1-2|TRBV9|-|TRBD1
CASSVGGQGFVYGYTF
TGTGCCAGCAGCGTAGGGGGACAGGGATTCGTCTATGGCTACACCTTC
>TRBJ2-2|TRBV6-5|-|TRBD1
CASSFGTGPGELFF
TGTGCCAGCAGTTTCGGGACAGGGCCCGGGGAGCTGTTTTTT
>TRBJ1-2|TRBV5-1|-|-
CASSLFGQSSKGYGYTF
TGCGCCAGCAGCTTATTCGGACAGTCCAGCAAGGGGTATGGCTACACCTTC
>TRBJ1-2|TRBV6-5|-|-
CASSYSIAWGYTF
TGTGCCAGCAGTTACTCCATAGCGTGGGGCTACACCTTC
>TRBJ1-1|TRBV10-1|-|-
CASSPDGGVWSEAFF
TGCGCCAGCAGTCCCGATGGGGGGGTCTGGTCTGAAGCTTTCTTT
>TRBJ1-2|TRBV19|-|-
CASSLETGFNYGYTF
TGTGCCAGTAGTCTCGAAACAGGGTTTAACTATGGCTACACCTTC
>TRBJ1-2|TRBV4-2|-|-
CASSQDRGYYGYTF
TGTGCCAGCAGCCAAGATAGGGGGTACTATGGCTACACCTTC
>TRBJ1-2|TRBV29-1|-|TRBD1
CSVEVSRGSGYTF
TGCAGCGTTGAAGTATCCAGGGGGAGTGGCTACACCTTC
>TRBJ2-2|TRBV18|-|-
CASSPDRGTGELFF
TGTGCCAGCTCACCCGACCGCGGCACCGGGGAGCTGTTTTTT
>TRBJ2-3|TRBV9|-|TRBD2
CASSVAGTSGGADTQYF
TGTGCCAGCAGCGTAGCTGGGACTAGCGGGGGGGCAGATACGCAGTATTTT
>TRBJ1-6|TRBV11-1|-|TRBD1
CASSLAGQGGFNSPLHF
TGTGCCAGCAGCTTAGCAGGACAGGGCGGCTTCAATTCACCCCTCCACTTT
>TRBJ2-2|TRBV27|-|TRBD1
CASSSTGWIIGELFF
TGTGCCAGCAGTTCGACAGGGTGGATTATCGGGGAGCTGTTTTTT
>TRBJ2-4|TRBV19|-|TRBD2
CASSPGTSGSTKNIQYF
TGTGCCAGTAGTCCCGGGACTAGCGGGTCTACCAAAAACATTCAGTACTTC
>TRBJ1-5|TRBV11-2|-|TRBD1
CASSATGVGNQPQHF
TGTGCCAGCAGCGCAACAGGGGTAGGCAATCAGCCCCAGCATTTT
>TRBJ2-5|TRBV6-5|-|-
CASSYSIHRAQETQYF
TGTGCCAGCAGTTACTCGATACACAGGGCACAAGAGACCCAGTACTTC
>TRBJ2-3|TRBV7-3|-|TRBD2
CASSRLAGFTDTQYF
TGTGCCAGCAGCCGACTAGCGGGGTTCACAGATACGCAGTATTTT
>TRBJ1-1|TRBV9|few|-
CASSVVGQITEAFF
TGTGCCAGCAGCGTAGTGGGGCAGATCACTGAAGCTTTCTTT
>TRBJ2-5|TRBV2|-|-
CASSGQGTYQETQYF
TGTGCCAGCAGTGGGCAGGGGACCTACCAAGAGACCCAGTACTTC
>TRBJ2-3|TRBV6-5|-|-
CASSRTESTDTQYF
TGTGCCAGCAGTCGGACAGAGAGCACAGATACGCAGTATTTT
>TRBJ1-6|TRBV7-2|-|-
CASSLPSSPLHF
TGTGCCAGCAGCTTACCGTCTTCACCCCTCCACTTT
>TRBJ2-7|TRBV27|-|-
CATNTGFEQYF
TGTGCCACCAATACTGGTTTCGAGCAGTACTTC
>TRBJ2-1|TRBV7-3|-|-
CASSLNTNNEQFF
TGTGCCAGCAGCTTAAACACAAACAATGAGCAGTTCTTC
>TRBJ2-2|TRBV4-2|medium-sized|-
CASSQDPSENTGELFF
TGTGCCAGCAGCCAAGATCCATCAGAGAACACCGGGGAGCTGTTTTTT
>TRBJ1-2|TRBV15|-|-
CATSTHREIDGYTF
TGTGCCACCAGCACACACAGGGAGATTGATGGCTACACCTTC
>TRBJ2-1|TRBV27|-|-
CASSLVSNTEQFF
TGTGCCAGCAGTTTAGTCAGTAATACTGAGCAGTTCTTC
>TRBJ2-1|TRBV7-9|once|TRBD2
CASSIYGLAGDSSYNEQFF
TGTGCCAGCAGCATTTACGGACTAGCGGGGGATAGCTCCTACAATGAGCAGTTCTTC
>TRBJ2-7|TRBV30|-|TRBD2
CAWRNPGGGYEQYF
TGTGCCTGGAGAAACCCCGGGGGGGGCTACGAGCAGTACTTC
>TRBJ1-6|TRBV7-2|-|-
CASSLGANSPLHF
TGTGCCAGCAGCTTAGGAGCCAATTCACCCCTCCACTTT
>TRBJ1-5|TRBV2|-|TRBD1
CASRSRGLDQPQHF
TGTGCCAGCAGGAGCAGGGGGCTGGATCAGCCCCAGCATTTT
>TRBJ1-4|TRBV7-3|-|TRBD1
CASSPRQGAKLFF
TGTGCCAGCAGCCCTAGACAGGGGGCCAAACTGTTTTTT
>TRBJ2-5|TRBV12-5|-|-
CASADSGMETQYF
TGTGCTAGTGCAGACTCGGGGATGGAGACCCAGTACTTC
>TRBJ2-2|TRBV5-4|once|-
CASSLALGQNTGELFF
TGTGCCAGCAGCTTGGCCTTGGGACAGAACACCGGGGAGCTGTTTTTT
>TRBJ1-5|TRBV15|-|-
CATSRDQGGDQPQHF
TGTGCCACCAGCAGAGATCAAGGGGGGGATCAGCCCCAGCATTTT
>TRBJ1-5|TRBV7-8|-|TRBD1
CASSLAGQLQPQHF
TGTGCCAGCAGCTTAGCGGGACAGCTACAGCCCCAGCATTTT
>TRBJ1-6|TRBV27|-|-
CANSTGSRDNSPLHF
TGTGCCAACAGTACAGGGAGTAGAGATAATTCACCCCTCCACTTT
>TRBJ1-5|TRBV2|-|-
CASVGGAGGDQPQHF
TGTGCCAGCGTTGGCGGGGCCGGCGGGGATCAGCCCCAGCATTTT
>TRBJ2-1|TRBV30|-|-
CAWSVNRRNEQFF
TGTGCCTGGAGTGTAAACAGGCGCAATGAGCAGTTCTTC
>TRBJ1-2|TRBV6-5|-|-
CASSSTGNYGYTF
TGTGCCAGCAGTTCCACAGGGAACTATGGCTACACCTTC
>TRBJ1-2|TRBV5-4|few|-
CASRYSDRFHGYTF
TGTGCCAGCAGATATAGCGACAGGTTCCATGGCTACACCTTC
>TRBJ2-2|TRBV5-1|-|-
CASSQTVSNTGELFF
TGCGCCAGCAGCCAGACAGTTTCGAACACCGGGGAGCTGTTTTTT
>TRBJ2-7|TRBV6-5|-|TRBD1
CASKGQPYEQYF
TGTGCCAGCAAGGGACAGCCCTACGAGCAGTACTTC
>TRBJ2-3|TRBV28|-|-
CASSSAPSTDTQYF
TGTGCCAGCAGCTCAGCGCCCAGCACAGATACGCAGTATTTT
>TRBJ1-2|TRBV4-2|few|TRBD1
CASSQVGLQGAGGYTF
TGTGCCAGCAGCCAAGTGGGTCTACAGGGGGCAGGTGGCTACACCTTC